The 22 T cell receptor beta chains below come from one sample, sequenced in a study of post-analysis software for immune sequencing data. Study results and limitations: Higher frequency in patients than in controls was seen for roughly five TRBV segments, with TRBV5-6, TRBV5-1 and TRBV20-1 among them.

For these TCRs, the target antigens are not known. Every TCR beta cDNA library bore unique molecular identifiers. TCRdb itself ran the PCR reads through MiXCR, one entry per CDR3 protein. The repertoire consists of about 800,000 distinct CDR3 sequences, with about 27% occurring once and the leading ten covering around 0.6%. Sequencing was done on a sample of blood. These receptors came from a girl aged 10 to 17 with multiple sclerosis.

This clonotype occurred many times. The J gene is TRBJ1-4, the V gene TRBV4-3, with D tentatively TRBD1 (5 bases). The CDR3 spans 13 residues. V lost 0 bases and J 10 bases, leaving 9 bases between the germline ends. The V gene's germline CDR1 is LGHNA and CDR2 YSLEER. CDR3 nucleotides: TGCGCCAGCAGCCAAGAGGGGGGAACAAAACTGTTTTTT. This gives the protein CASSQEGGTKLFF.

The CDR3 loop is CASSLGTAKANTEAFF. The CDR3 nucleotides read TGTGCCAGCAGCTTAGGAACAGCGAAGGCGAACACTGAAGCTTTCTTT. The genes are TRBV7-6 and TRBJ1-1; D unclear. This CDR3 spans 16 amino acids. V gave up 1 base and J gave up 1 base, with 13 bases separating them. From germline, CDR1 is SGHVS and CDR2 FNYEAQ.

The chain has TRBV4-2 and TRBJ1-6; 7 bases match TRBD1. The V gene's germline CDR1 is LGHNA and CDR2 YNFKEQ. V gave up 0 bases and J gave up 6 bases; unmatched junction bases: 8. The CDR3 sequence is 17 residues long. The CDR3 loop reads CASSQDKGARINSPLHF. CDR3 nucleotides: TGTGCCAGCAGCCAAGATAAGGGGGCAAGGATTAATTCACCCCTCCACTTT.

CDR3 loop: CASSFDRAYNEQFF. CDR3 DNA: TGTGCCAGCAGCTTCGATCGAGCTTACAATGAGCAGTTCTTC. The chain has TRBV7-2 and TRBJ2-1; D gene uncertain. V was trimmed by 3 bases and J by 4 bases, leaving 10 bases between them. The length of the CDR3 is 14 residues. The germline gives CDR1 SGHTA, CDR2 FQGNSA. Variable domain in full (rest from reference TRBV7-2 and TRBJ2-1): GAGVSQSPSNKVTEKGKDVELRCDPISGHTALYWYRQSLGQGLEFLIYFQGNSAPDKSGLPSDRFSAERTGGSVSTLTIQRTQQEDSAVYLCASSFDRAYNEQFFGPGTRLTVL.

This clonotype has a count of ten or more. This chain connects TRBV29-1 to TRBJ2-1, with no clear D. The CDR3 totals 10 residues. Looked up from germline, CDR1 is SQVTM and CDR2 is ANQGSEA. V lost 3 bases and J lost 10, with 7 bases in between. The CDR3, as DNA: TGCAGCGTTGAGGTGGGCGAGCAGTTCTTC. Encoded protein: CSVEVGEQFF.

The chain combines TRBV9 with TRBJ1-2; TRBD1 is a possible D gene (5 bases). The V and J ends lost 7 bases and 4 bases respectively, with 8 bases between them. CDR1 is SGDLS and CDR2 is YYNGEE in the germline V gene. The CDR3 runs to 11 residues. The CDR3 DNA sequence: TGTGCCAGCGGGGCAGGCTATGGCTACACCTTC. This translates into CASGAGYGYTF. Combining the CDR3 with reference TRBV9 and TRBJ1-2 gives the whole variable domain DSGVTQTPKHLITATGQRVTLRCSPRSGDLSVYWYQQSLDQGLQFLIQYYNGEERAKGNILERFSAQQFPDLHSELNLSSLELGDSALYFCASGAGYGYTFGSGTRLTVV.

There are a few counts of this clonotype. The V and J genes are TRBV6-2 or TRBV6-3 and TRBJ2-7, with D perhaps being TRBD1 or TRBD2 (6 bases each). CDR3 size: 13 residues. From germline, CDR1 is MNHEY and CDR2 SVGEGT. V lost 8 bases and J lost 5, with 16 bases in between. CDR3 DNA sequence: TGTGCCAGCGCCCAAGGGGGGCTCGACGAGCAGTACTTC. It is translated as CASAQGGLDEQYF.

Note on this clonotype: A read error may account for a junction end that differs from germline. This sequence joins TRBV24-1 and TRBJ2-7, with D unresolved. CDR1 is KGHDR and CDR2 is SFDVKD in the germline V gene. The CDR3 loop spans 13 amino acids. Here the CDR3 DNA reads TGTGCCACCAGTCCCGGCGGCAATTACGAACAGTACTTC. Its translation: CATSPGGNYEQYF.

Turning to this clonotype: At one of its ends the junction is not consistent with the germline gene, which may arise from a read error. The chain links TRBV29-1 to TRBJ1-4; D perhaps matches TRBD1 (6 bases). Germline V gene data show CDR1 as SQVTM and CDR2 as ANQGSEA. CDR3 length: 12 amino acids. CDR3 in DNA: TGTAGCGTTCAGGGGAGGAATGAAAAACTGTTTTTT. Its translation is CSVQGRNEKLFF. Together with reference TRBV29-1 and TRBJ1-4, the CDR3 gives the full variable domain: SAVISQKPSRDICQRGTSLTIQCQVDSQVTMMFWYRQQPGQSLTLIATANQGSEATYESGFVIDKFPISRPNLTFSTLTVSNMSPEDSSIYLCSVQGRNEKLFFGSGTQLSVL.

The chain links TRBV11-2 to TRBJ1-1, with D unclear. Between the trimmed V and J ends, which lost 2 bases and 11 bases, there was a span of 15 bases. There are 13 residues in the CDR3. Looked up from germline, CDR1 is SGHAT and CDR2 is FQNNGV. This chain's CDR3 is CASSLPSVMRAFF. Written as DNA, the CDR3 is TGTGCCAGCAGCTTACCCTCGGTCATGAGGGCTTTCTTT.

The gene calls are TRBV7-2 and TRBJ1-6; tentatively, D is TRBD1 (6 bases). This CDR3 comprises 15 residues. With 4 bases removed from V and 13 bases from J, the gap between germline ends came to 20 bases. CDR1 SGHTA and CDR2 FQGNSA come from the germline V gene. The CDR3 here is CASSSSPAGALPLHF. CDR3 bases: TGTGCCAGCAGCTCTAGCCCGGCAGGGGCCCTTCCCCTCCACTTT.

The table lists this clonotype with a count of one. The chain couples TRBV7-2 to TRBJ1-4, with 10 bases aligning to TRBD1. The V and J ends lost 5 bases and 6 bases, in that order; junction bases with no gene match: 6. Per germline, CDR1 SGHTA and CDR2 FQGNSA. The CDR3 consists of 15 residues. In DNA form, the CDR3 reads TGTGCCAGCAGCCCAGGGACAGGGGCGGATGAAAAACTGTTTTTT. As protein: CASSPGTGADEKLFF. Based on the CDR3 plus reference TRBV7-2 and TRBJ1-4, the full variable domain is GAGVSQSPSNKVTEKGKDVELRCDPISGHTALYWYRQSLGQGLEFLIYFQGNSAPDKSGLPSDRFSAERTGGSVSTLTIQRTQQEDSAVYLCASSPGTGADEKLFFGSGTQLSVL.

The CDR3 sequence is CASSEFPEPDTQYF. CDR3 coding DNA: TGTGCCAGCAGTGAATTCCCCGAGCCAGATACGCAGTATTTT. The chain has TRBV6-1 and TRBJ2-3; D remains unclear. Trimming cost V 2 bases and J 4 bases, with 10 bases left between them. This CDR3 has 14 amino acids. CDR1 and CDR2 (germline): MNHNS, SASEGT.

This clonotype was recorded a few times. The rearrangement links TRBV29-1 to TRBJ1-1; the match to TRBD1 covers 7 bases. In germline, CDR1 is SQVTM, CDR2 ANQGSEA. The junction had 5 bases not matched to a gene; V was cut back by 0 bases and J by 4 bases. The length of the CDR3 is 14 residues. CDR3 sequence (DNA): TGCAGCGTTGAAGATTTGGCAGGGGGCACTGAAGCTTTCTTT. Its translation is CSVEDLAGGTEAFF. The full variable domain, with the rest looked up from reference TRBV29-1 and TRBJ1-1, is SAVISQKPSRDICQRGTSLTIQCQVDSQVTMMFWYRQQPGQSLTLIATANQGSEATYESGFVIDKFPISRPNLTFSTLTVSNMSPEDSSIYLCSVEDLAGGTEAFFGQGTRLTVV.

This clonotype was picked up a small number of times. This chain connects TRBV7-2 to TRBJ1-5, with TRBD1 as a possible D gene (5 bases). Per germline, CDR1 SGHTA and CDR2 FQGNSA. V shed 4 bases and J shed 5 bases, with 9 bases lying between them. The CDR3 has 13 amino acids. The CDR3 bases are TGTGCCAGCAGCTCCGACAGTTATCAGCCCCAGCATTTT. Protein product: CASSSDSYQPQHF.

The CDR3 loop is CASSQGQTGQIYGYTF. The CDR3 DNA sequence: TGTGCCAGCAGCCAGGGACAGACAGGACAGATTTATGGCTACACCTTC. The chain joins TRBV3-1 to TRBJ1-2; 7 nucleotides align to TRBD1. The ends lost 3 bases at V and 5 bases at J; junction bases unmatched: 12. In germline, CDR1 is LGHDT, CDR2 YNNKEL (reference sequence). The CDR3 has 16 amino acids. Full variable domain (rest looked up from reference TRBV3-1 and TRBJ1-2): DTAVSQTPKYLVTQMGNDKSIKCEQNLGHDTMYWYKQDSKKFLKIMFSYNNKELIINETVPNRFSPKSPDKAHLNLHINSLELGDSAVYFCASSQGQTGQIYGYTFGSGTRLTVV.

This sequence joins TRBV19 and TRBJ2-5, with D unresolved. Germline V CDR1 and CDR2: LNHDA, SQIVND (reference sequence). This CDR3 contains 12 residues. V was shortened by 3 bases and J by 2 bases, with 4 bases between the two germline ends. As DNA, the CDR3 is TGTGCCAGTAGTATCGGGCAAGAGACCCAGTACTTC. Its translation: CASSIGQETQYF.

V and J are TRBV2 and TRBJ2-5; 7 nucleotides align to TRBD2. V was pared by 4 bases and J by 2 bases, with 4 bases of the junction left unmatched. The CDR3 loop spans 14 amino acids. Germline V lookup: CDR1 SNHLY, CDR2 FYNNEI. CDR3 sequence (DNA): TGTGCCAGCAGTGCCCGGCGGGGGCAAGAGACCCAGTACTTC. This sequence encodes CASSARRGQETQYF.

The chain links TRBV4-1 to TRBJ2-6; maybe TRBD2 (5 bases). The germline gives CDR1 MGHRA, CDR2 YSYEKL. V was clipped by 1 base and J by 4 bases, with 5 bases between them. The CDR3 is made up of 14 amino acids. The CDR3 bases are TGCGCCAGCAGCCAAGCGGGGGGGGCCAACGTCCTGACTTTC. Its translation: CASSQAGGANVLTF.

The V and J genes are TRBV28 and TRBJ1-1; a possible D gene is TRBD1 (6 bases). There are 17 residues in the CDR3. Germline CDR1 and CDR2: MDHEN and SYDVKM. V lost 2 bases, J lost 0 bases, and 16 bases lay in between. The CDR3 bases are TGTGCCAGCAGTTTAAATCTGGCAGGGGCGGTGAACACTGAAGCTTTCTTT. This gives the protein CASSLNLAGAVNTEAFF.

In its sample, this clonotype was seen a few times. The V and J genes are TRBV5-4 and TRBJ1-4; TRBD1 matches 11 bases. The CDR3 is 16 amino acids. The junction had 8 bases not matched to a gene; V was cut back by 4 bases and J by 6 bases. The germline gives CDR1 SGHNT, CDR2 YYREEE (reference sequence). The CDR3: CASSGARTGGDEKLFF. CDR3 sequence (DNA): TGTGCCAGCAGCGGAGCGCGGACAGGGGGCGATGAAAAACTGTTTTTT.

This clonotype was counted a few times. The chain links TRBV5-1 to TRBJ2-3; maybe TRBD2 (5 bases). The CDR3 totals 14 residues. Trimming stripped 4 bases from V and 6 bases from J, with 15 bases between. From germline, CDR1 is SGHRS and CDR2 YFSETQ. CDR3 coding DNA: TGCGCCAGCAGCCCCCGAGGGAGCCGGGATACGCAGTATTTT. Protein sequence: CASSPRGSRDTQYF.